The source of this T cell receptor beta chain is a study of blood T cell repertoires in COVID-19. In the study overall: Nucleic acid was either cDNA or gDNA, and it came from T cells, B-cell-depleted T cells, or PBMCs.

Germline lookup yields CDR1 SGHAT and CDR2 FQNNGV. V was shortened by 5 bases and J by 4 bases, with 14 bases between the two germline ends. The CDR3 is 15 residues long. Original analysis: Quantification of nucleated cells was approximated via reference gene primer amplification. Sequencing used immunoSEQ multiplex PCR; TCRdb keeps in-frame clones, though not all of them. V and J calls and clone size follow that table, whereas D and trimming were derived from the DNA. The data show hundreds of thousands of clones, around nine tenths seen once. In Seattle, patients joined the study during active infection and were tracked longitudinally.

The sequencing sample was made of peripheral blood. The receptor comes from a man in his late teens or twenties with COVID-19, enrolled during active disease. The chain combines TRBV11-2 with TRBJ1-4; possibly TRBD1 for D (6 bases). As DNA, the CDR3 is TGTGCCAGCAGCGAACAGGGTAATAGTAATGAAAAACTGTTTTTT. This gives the protein CASSEQGNSNEKLFF.